The 4 T cell receptor beta chains in this list originate from one sample, sequenced in a study of T cell responses to AZD1222 COVID-19 vaccine (dated by TCRdb to about 2021). The method was the immunoSEQ multiplex PCR assay. The table was pulled from immuneACCESS by TCRdb, which kept in-frame rearrangements only. Such tables lose some clones; where checked, under half of the loss comes from unresolved V genes, and the rest has no known cause. The sample records approximately 68,000 clones, around 90% of which are singletons. The top ten hold around 4.4% of the sample. The time point label, read with the paper, signifies: about 28 days (+/-7) after the second vaccine dose. Read against the paper, the sample's treatment or condition label means: meningococcal conjugate vaccine given as trial control. Source: peripheral blood, taken 28 days after the second dose of the MenACWY control vaccine. These receptors originate from an adult who received the MenACWY meningococcal vaccine as a control.

In this sample, this clone turned up a few times. The CDR3 coding sequence is TGTGCCACCGGGACAGTTGATGAAAAACTGTTTTTT. Its translation is CATGTVDEKLFF. J is TRBJ1-4 and V is TRBV7-9; 7 bases are a match to TRBD1. CDR1 is SEHNR, CDR2 FQNEAQ, per germline (reference sequence). Unmatched junction bases numbered 5, after V lost 10 bases and J lost 6 bases. The CDR3 has 12 residues.

The chain uses TRBV29-1 and TRBJ2-1; 9 bases map to TRBD1. With V trimmed by 4 bases and J by 8 bases, 6 bases remained unmatched. CDR1 is SQVTM, CDR2 ANQGSEA, per germline. This CDR3 spans 13 amino acids. CDR3 in DNA: TGCAGCGTTGCCGGGACAGGGTCCCATGAGCAGTTCTTC. Translated, it gives CSVAGTGSHEQFF.

This clone is a singleton in its sample. The rearrangement links TRBV28 to TRBJ1-1; D is uncertain. Between the trimmed V and J ends, which lost 6 bases and 10 bases, there was a span of 21 bases. This CDR3 has 14 residues. Germline values: CDR1 MDHEN, CDR2 SYDVKM. CDR3 residues: CASRLTSNLVRAFF. The CDR3 DNA is TGTGCCAGCAGACTGACGTCCAATCTCGTTAGAGCTTTCTTT.

The V and J genes are TRBV28 and TRBJ2-1, with 7 positions matching TRBD2. Per germline, CDR1 MDHEN and CDR2 SYDVKM. There are 14 residues in the CDR3. The J segment lost 8 bases and the V segment lost 3 bases, leaving 7 bases of the junction unmatched. CDR3 sequence reads: CASSFSGAFDEQFF. The CDR3 nucleotides read TGTGCCAGCAGTTTCAGCGGGGCATTTGATGAGCAGTTCTTC.